This is a list of T cell receptor beta chains from one sample in a study of T cells in Graves' hyperthyroidism and ophthalmopathy. TCRdb independently ran MiXCR on the multiplex PCR reads; one entry per CDR3 protein. The sample has 660,000 or so distinct CDR3 sequences, more than 20% seen once. The sample was blood. These receptors all come from a man aged 25-40 years with Graves' ophthalmopathy. Both conserved end residues are part of each CDR3. D genes are given only for firm matches. Only some rows state a clone size, as once, few, many or a class for expanded clones.

J	size	D	V	CDR3	DNA
TRBJ2-1	-	TRBD1	TRBV28	CASSWGTGGYNEQFF	TGTGCCAGCAGTTGGGGGACAGGGGGCTACAATGAGCAGTTCTTC
TRBJ2-7	-	-	TRBV19	CASREQGTFGEQYF	TGTGCCAGTAGAGAACAGGGAACCTTTGGCGAGCAGTACTTC
TRBJ2-2	many	-	TRBV7-8	CASSSFTGELFF	TGTGCCAGCAGCTCCTTCACCGGGGAGCTGTTTTTT
TRBJ2-1	many	-	TRBV27	CASSLSRPTYNEQFF	TGTGCCAGCAGTTTATCTCGGCCGACTTACAATGAGCAGTTCTTC
TRBJ2-1	-	-	TRBV19	CASTPYKGSYNEQFF	TGTGCCAGTACCCCTTATAAGGGCTCCTACAATGAGCAGTTCTTC
TRBJ2-5	few	-	TRBV7-9	CASSPSPSGPQETQYF	TGTGCCAGCAGCCCCTCCCCCAGCGGGCCCCAAGAGACCCAGTACTTC
TRBJ2-2	-	TRBD1	TRBV2	CASSLGQGLHRELFF	TGTGCCAGCAGTTTGGGACAGGGACTACACCGGGAGCTGTTTTTT
TRBJ2-7	-	TRBD2	TRBV28	CASSLGTSGRGEQYF	TGTGCCAGCAGTTTGGGGACTAGCGGGAGGGGGGAGCAGTACTTC
TRBJ2-2	-	TRBD2	TRBV2	CASRATSGRGNVGELFF	TGTGCCAGCAGGGCGACTAGCGGGAGGGGGAATGTCGGGGAGCTGTTTTTT
TRBJ2-1	few	-	TRBV5-1	CASSLNGGSRSEQFF	TGCGCCAGCAGCTTAAATGGGGGGAGCCGCAGTGAGCAGTTCTTC
TRBJ2-1	many	-	TRBV5-6	CASSLPGEDEQFF	TGTGCCAGCAGCTTGCCAGGCGAGGATGAGCAGTTCTTC
TRBJ2-5	-	-	TRBV7-2	CASSLVPRKETQYF	TGTGCCAGCAGCTTAGTTCCGAGGAAAGAGACCCAGTACTTC
TRBJ2-7	-	-	TRBV7-9	CASSLDPEPSLYEQYF	TGTGCCAGCAGCTTAGACCCCGAACCCTCCCTCTACGAGCAGTACTTC
TRBJ2-2	-	-	TRBV5-6	CASSFRVPLELFF	TGTGCCAGCAGCTTTAGGGTACCGTTGGAGCTGTTTTTT
TRBJ2-1	many	TRBD2	TRBV5-1	CASSLSGRGGEQFF	TGCGCCAGCAGCTTGAGCGGGAGAGGCGGAGAGCAGTTCTTC
TRBJ2-2	-	-	TRBV2	CASLAGSGELFF	TGTGCCAGCCTAGCAGGGTCCGGGGAGCTGTTTTTT
TRBJ2-1	-	TRBD2	TRBV4-3	CASSQVGTSSFNEQFF	TGCGCCAGCAGCCAAGTAGGGACTAGCAGCTTCAATGAGCAGTTCTTC
TRBJ2-7	-	TRBD1	TRBV10-1	CASSGTGNSIYEQYF	TGCGCCAGCAGCGGGACAGGGAATAGTATCTACGAGCAGTACTTC
TRBJ2-7	-	TRBD2	TRBV29-1	CSVVGTSGTYEQYF	TGCAGCGTTGTTGGGACTAGCGGGACCTACGAGCAGTACTTC
TRBJ2-5	few	-	TRBV24-1	CATCDSNQETQYF	TGTGCCACTTGCGACAGTAACCAAGAGACCCAGTACTTC
TRBJ2-4	-	-	TRBV28	CASSLPSRGNIQYF	TGTGCCAGCAGTTTACCCTCCCGCGGAAACATTCAGTACTTC
TRBJ2-2	-	TRBD2	TRBV7-8	CASSFPSGSPNTGELFF	TGTGCCAGCAGCTTCCCTAGCGGAAGTCCGAACACCGGGGAGCTGTTTTTT
TRBJ2-7	many	-	TRBV28	CASSLSGVTPYEQYF	TGTGCCAGCAGTTTATCAGGAGTAACTCCCTACGAGCAGTACTTC
TRBJ2-5	many	-	TRBV18	CASSALKETQYF	TGTGCCAGCTCAGCACTAAAGGAGACCCAGTACTTC
TRBJ2-7	-	TRBD1	TRBV30	CAWSLGQGHEQYF	TGTGCCTGGTCCTTGGGACAGGGGCACGAGCAGTACTTC
TRBJ1-3	-	-	TRBV6-1	CASSEVANTIYF	TGTGCCAGCAGTGAAGTTGCAAACACCATATATTTT
TRBJ2-1	-	-	TRBV4-1	CASSQGPADEQFF	TGCGCCAGCAGCCAGGGCCCCGCCGATGAGCAGTTCTTC
TRBJ2-2	many	TRBD1	TRBV7-2	CASSLGTGRGTGELFF	TGTGCCAGCAGCCTAGGGACAGGGCGAGGCACCGGGGAGCTGTTTTTT
TRBJ1-2	many	TRBD1	TRBV28	CASSLGQLYGYTF	TGTGCCAGCAGTTTGGGACAGCTCTACGGCTACACCTTC
TRBJ1-4	many	TRBD1	TRBV18	CASSSGQGINEKLFF	TGTGCCAGCTCGTCGGGACAGGGTATTAATGAAAAACTGTTTTTT
TRBJ2-1	few	TRBD1	TRBV7-3	CASSLLTGQGWNEQFF	TGTGCCAGCAGCTTGTTGACAGGACAGGGGTGGAATGAGCAGTTCTTC
TRBJ2-7	-	TRBD1	TRBV6-4	CASSDARDRAREQYF	TGTGCCAGCAGTGACGCGCGGGACAGGGCTCGCGAGCAGTACTTC
TRBJ2-1	-	TRBD2	TRBV12-3/TRBV12-4	CASSTGTSILSEQFF	TGTGCCAGCAGCACCGGGACTAGCATACTCAGTGAGCAGTTCTTC
TRBJ1-2	many	TRBD1	TRBV28	CASRLTGGGNYGYTF	TGTGCCAGCAGGCTAACAGGGGGCGGTAACTATGGCTACACCTTC
TRBJ2-7	few	-	TRBV5-5	CASSFPGRVTYEQYF	TGTGCCAGCAGCTTCCCAGGGCGGGTCACCTACGAGCAGTACTTC
TRBJ2-3	many	-	TRBV20-1	CSAERVARGADTQYF	TGCAGTGCCGAGCGAGTAGCCCGGGGCGCAGATACGCAGTATTTT
TRBJ1-5	-	TRBD1	TRBV18	CASSPPNGTGANQPQHF	TGTGCCAGCTCACCACCGAACGGGACAGGGGCCAATCAGCCCCAGCATTTT
TRBJ2-1	many	-	TRBV11-2	CASSPSSVYNEQFF	TGTGCCAGCAGCCCCAGTTCGGTGTACAATGAGCAGTTCTTC
TRBJ1-4	many	-	TRBV6-1	CASSYRTGNEKLFF	TGTGCCAGCAGTTATCGCACAGGGAACGAAAAACTGTTTTTT
TRBJ1-3	-	-	TRBV9	CASSYGTETGNTIYF	TGTGCCAGCAGCTATGGGACGGAGACTGGAAACACCATATATTTT
TRBJ2-7	many	TRBD2	TRBV7-9	CASSLGTSGSHEQYF	TGTGCCAGCAGTTTAGGGACTAGCGGGAGTCACGAGCAGTACTTC
TRBJ2-4	few	TRBD2	TRBV7-9	CASSLAESSGSYIQYF	TGTGCCAGCAGCTTAGCGGAGTCTAGCGGGAGTTACATTCAGTACTTC
TRBJ2-2	few	TRBD2	TRBV28	CASSLGLGAGGELFF	TGTGCCAGCAGTTTGGGACTAGGGGCGGGCGGGGAGCTGTTTTTT
TRBJ1-2	-	TRBD1	TRBV12-3/TRBV12-4	CASRTPGTGGNGYTF	TGTGCCAGCAGGACTCCCGGGACAGGAGGAAATGGCTACACCTTC
TRBJ2-7	few	TRBD2	TRBV27	CASSLEGRGGYEQYF	TGTGCCAGCAGTTTAGAAGGGCGGGGGGGCTACGAGCAGTACTTC
TRBJ1-5	-	-	TRBV5-1	CASSLGSEPQHF	TGTGCCAGCAGCCTCGGGTCCGAGCCCCAGCATTTT
TRBJ2-3	-	-	TRBV5-1	CASSFSFRPTDTQYF	TGCGCCAGCAGCTTTTCTTTCAGGCCAACAGATACGCAGTATTTT
TRBJ2-7	many	-	TRBV29-1	CSAALAINYEQYF	TGCAGCGCTGCCCTAGCGATCAACTACGAGCAGTACTTC
TRBJ2-3	-	TRBD2	TRBV10-3	CATRDSGRADTQYF	TGTGCCACGAGGGACAGCGGGAGGGCCGATACGCAGTATTTT
TRBJ2-2	few	-	TRBV28	CASSTYLPPELFF	TGTGCCAGCAGTACGTACCTCCCCCCGGAGCTGTTTTTT
TRBJ1-5	-	-	TRBV27	CASRGLVEQIQHF	TGTGCCAGCAGGGGGCTGGTGGAACAAATTCAGCATTTT
TRBJ1-5	few	TRBD1	TRBV20-1	CREIRDRAQPQHF	TGCAGAGAAATCAGGGACAGGGCTCAGCCCCAGCATTTT
TRBJ2-1	many	-	TRBV7-2	CASSSYTSNNEQFF	TGTGCCAGCAGCTCGTATACTTCAAACAATGAGCAGTTCTTC
TRBJ2-1	many	-	TRBV11-3	CASSSGGTYNEQFF	TGTGCCAGCAGCTCGGGTGGTACCTACAATGAGCAGTTCTTC
TRBJ2-7	-	TRBD1	TRBV5-4	CASSSDRGQTYEQYF	TGTGCCAGCAGCTCCGACAGGGGACAAACCTACGAGCAGTACTTC
TRBJ2-3	-	-	TRBV20-1	CSARHGSRGTDTQYF	TGCAGTGCTAGACATGGGTCGCGGGGCACAGATACGCAGTATTTT
TRBJ2-7	few	-	TRBV7-9	CASTDLSYKQYF	TGTGCCAGTACCGACTTATCCTACAAGCAGTACTTC
TRBJ2-6	-	TRBD1	TRBV5-5	CASSAPEGTGAGYSGANVLTF	TGTGCCAGCAGCGCCCCGGAAGGGACAGGGGCTGGGTACTCTGGGGCCAACGTCCTGACTTTC
TRBJ2-2	-	TRBD1	TRBV7-9	CASSSQTGYTGELFF	TGTGCCAGCAGCTCACAGACAGGGTACACCGGGGAGCTGTTTTTT